This T cell receptor beta chain comes out of a study of regulatory T cells in long-lasting Graves disease. Assembly of TCR beta libraries relied on iRepertoire HTBI primers together with Arm-PCR of CDR3 regions. MiXCR, applied by TCRdb to the multiplex PCR reads, yields one record per CDR3 protein. The sample shows fewer than 550,000 distinct CDR3 sequences, 16% of them seen only once. Study-wide points: The study found TRBV28, TRBJ1-2 and TRBJ2-5 favored in persistent disease. Persistent Graves' patients showed less TCR diversity than newly diagnosed patients showed. Results may be inaccurate due to the small sample size.

Germline V gene data show CDR1 as LGHDT and CDR2 as YNNKEL (reference sequence). This CDR3 is 17 amino acids long. The V gene lost 4 bases and the J gene lost 0 bases, with 13 bases spanning the gap. In the case of this clonotype: Antigen: not known.

Time point in this sample: newly diagnosed GD, antithyroid drugs for less than 3 months. Extracted RNA from PBMCs served as the source of the TCR library. These data were likewise used in another study, on T cells in Graves' hyperthyroidism and ophthalmopathy. That source reports: Appearing also in blood were most of the thyroid clonotypes expanded above 0.001.

The genes are TRBV3-1 and TRBJ1-6; D is unclear. Sequenced here: peripheral blood mononuclear cells (PBMCs), sampled at new diagnosis, from a patient treated with antithyroid drugs. This TCR derives from a woman aged 40-65 years with Graves disease. The CDR3 coding sequence is TGTGCCAGCAGCCCTGGATGGATTAGCTCCTATAATTCACCCCTCCACTTT. This encodes CASSPGWISSYNSPLHF.